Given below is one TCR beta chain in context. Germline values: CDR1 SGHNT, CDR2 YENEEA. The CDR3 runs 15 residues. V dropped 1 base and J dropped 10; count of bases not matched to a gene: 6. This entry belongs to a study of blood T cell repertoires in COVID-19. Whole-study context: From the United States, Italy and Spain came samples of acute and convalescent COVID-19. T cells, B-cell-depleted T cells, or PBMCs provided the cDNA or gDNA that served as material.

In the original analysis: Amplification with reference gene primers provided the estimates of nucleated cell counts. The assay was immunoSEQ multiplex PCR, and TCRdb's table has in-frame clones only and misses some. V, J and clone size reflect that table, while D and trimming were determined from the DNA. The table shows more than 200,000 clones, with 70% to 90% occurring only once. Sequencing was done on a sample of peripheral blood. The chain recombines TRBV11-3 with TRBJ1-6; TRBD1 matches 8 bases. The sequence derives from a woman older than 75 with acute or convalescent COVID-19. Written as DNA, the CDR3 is TGTGCCAGCAGCTTAGTTCAGGGGGCCGGATCACCCCTCCACTTT. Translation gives CASSLVQGAGSPLHF.